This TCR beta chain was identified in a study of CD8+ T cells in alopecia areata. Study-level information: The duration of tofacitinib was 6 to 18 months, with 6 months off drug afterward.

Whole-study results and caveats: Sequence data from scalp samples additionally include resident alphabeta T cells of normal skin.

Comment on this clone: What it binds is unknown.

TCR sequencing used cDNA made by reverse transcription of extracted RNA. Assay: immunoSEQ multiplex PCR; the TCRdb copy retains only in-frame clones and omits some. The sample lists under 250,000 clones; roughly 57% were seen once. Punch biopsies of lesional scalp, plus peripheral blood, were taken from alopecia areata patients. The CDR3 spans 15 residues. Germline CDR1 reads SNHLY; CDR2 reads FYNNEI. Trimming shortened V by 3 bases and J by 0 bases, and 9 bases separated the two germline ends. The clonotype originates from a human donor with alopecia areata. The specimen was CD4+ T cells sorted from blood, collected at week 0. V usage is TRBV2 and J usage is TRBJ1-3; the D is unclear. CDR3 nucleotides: TGTGCCAGCAGTGACGAAGCCCCCTCTGGAAACACCATATATTTT. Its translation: CASSDEAPSGNTIYF.